The 11 T cell receptor beta chains presented below share a single source sample, sequenced in a study of read filtering for tumor transcriptome and immune sequencing (dated by TCRdb to 2020 to 2022). These reads were obtained on an Illumina HiSeq 4000. Starting from 400 ng RNA, TCR libraries were constructed with the Immunoverse kit using molecular barcoded adaptors that cover the alpha/delta and beta/gamma chains. Starting from the raw public reads, TCRdb applied fastp trimming at Q25, assembled clones with MiXCR and retained in-frame beta chains. Every distinct CDR3 protein forms one entry, paired with its most common genes and DNA. This sample lists around 41,000 distinct CDR3 sequences; approximately 15% were detected once. Roughly 18% of the sample belongs to the ten largest clones. The sequencing input was a population of CD138-negative cells sorted from bone marrow. The cell subset or site label on this specimen signifies: bone marrow mononuclear cells depleted of CD138+ plasma/myeloma cells by negative magnetic selection. The origin of the receptors is a donor older than 35 with multiple myeloma.

V is TRBV4-1 and J is TRBJ2-3, with 10 bases identical to TRBD2. Germline CDR1 is MGHRA and CDR2 is YSYEKL. CDR3 length: 16 residues. Trimming at V came to 2 bases and at J to 5 bases, leaving 7 bases not matched to a gene. CDR3 protein: CASSQRSGGVVDTQYF. CDR3 DNA: TGCGCCAGCAGCCAAAGAAGCGGGGGGGTGGTAGATACGCAGTATTTT.

The genes are TRBV18 and TRBJ1-2; D is possibly TRBD1 (5 bases). The CDR3 has 15 amino acids. Trimming took 4 bases from V and 7 from J, leaving 19 bases between them. Germline lookup yields CDR1 KGHSH and CDR2 LQKENI. The CDR3, as DNA: TGTGCCAGCTCACTCAACCACCGGGGGTTCAGTGGCTACACCTTC. This encodes CASSLNHRGFSGYTF.

This clonotype was found many times. The chain has TRBV23-1 and TRBJ1-5; D is unclear. TRBV23-1 is flagged as an ORF with uncertain function. Deletions cut 2 bases from V and 7 bases from J, with 21 bases between. The CDR3 is 17 residues long. CDR3 amino acids: CASSQPGLKMGIQPQHF. Here the CDR3 DNA reads TGCGCCAGCAGTCAACCGGGTCTGAAAATGGGCATACAGCCCCAGCATTTT.

This clonotype was counted many times. The rearrangement uses TRBV6-6 and TRBJ1-1, with TRBD1 matching over 7 bases. The germline V gene encodes CDR1 MNHNY and CDR2 SVGAGI (reference sequence). The trim removed 5 bases at V and 4 bases at J, leaving 7 bases unmatched. This CDR3 spans 14 amino acids. The CDR3 coding sequence is TGTGCCAGCAGTATCAGGGGGATGAGCACTGAAGCTTTCTTT. Translating gives CASSIRGMSTEAFF.

This clonotype was recorded many times. The chain couples TRBV6-5 to TRBJ2-2; D is uncertain. Germline V lookup: CDR1 MNHEY, CDR2 SVGAGI. V dropped 0 bases and J dropped 2 bases, with 1 base sitting between them. This CDR3 contains 13 residues. In DNA, the CDR3 is TGTGCCAGCAGTTACTCCAACACCGGGGAGCTGTTTTTT. Its translation: CASSYSNTGELFF.

This clonotype was counted ten times or more. The V call is TRBV7-2, the J call TRBJ2-7; D may be TRBD2 (5 bases). The CDR3 totals 12 residues. The germline gives CDR1 SGHTA, CDR2 FQGNSA. V was pared by 2 bases and J by 3 bases, with 5 bases between. CDR3 residues: CASSLRGYEQYF. The DNA for the CDR3 is TGTGCCAGCAGCTTACGGGGCTACGAGCAGTACTTC.

This clonotype was seen repeatedly, ten times or more. The chain recombines TRBV7-2 with TRBJ1-3; possibly TRBD1 for D (6 bases). Trimming left V 2 bases short and J 8 bases short, with 16 bases between. Germline V lookup: CDR1 SGHTA, CDR2 FQGNSA. The CDR3 consists of 15 residues. CDR3 coding DNA: TGTGCCAGCAGCTTAACCGGGACAAACGCAGACACCATATATTTT. Protein product: CASSLTGTNADTIYF.

This clonotype was seen only a few times. This sequence may be a read error, since a much larger clone differs from it by one base. J is TRBJ2-5 and V is TRBV20-1, with 9 bases that match TRBD2. CDR1 and CDR2 from the germline V gene are DFQATT and SNEGSKA (reference sequence). The CDR3 loop spans 13 amino acids. CDR3 in DNA: TGCGGTGCGGAGCGGGGGGACAAAGAGACCCAGTACTTC. The encoded protein is CGAERGDKETQYF.

As concerns this clonotype: A much larger clone sits a single nucleotide away, making a read error possible. The CDR3 coding sequence is TGTACCAGCAGCTTGGGCCACCTCTATGGCTACACCTTC. This gives the protein CTSSLGHLYGYTF. V and J are TRBV5-6 and TRBJ1-2; no definite D call. Germline CDR1 and CDR2: SGHDT and YYEEEE. The CDR3 spans 13 residues.

This clonotype appeared many times. V gene TRBV11-3 combines with J gene TRBJ2-5; 8 bases are a match to TRBD2. This CDR3 has 15 residues. Germline V CDR1 and CDR2: SGHNT, YENEEA. After removal of 5 bases from V and 2 bases from J, the junction contained 7 bases not matched to a gene. CDR3 DNA: TGTGCCAGCAGCCCCGGGGGGGCGGTACAAGAGACCCAGTACTTC. It translates to CASSPGGAVQETQYF.

This clonotype was counted at least ten times. CDR3 protein: CASSSTSYQETQYF. CDR3 bases: TGTGCCAGCAGCTCAACATCGTACCAAGAGACCCAGTACTTC. The chain has TRBV7-9 and TRBJ2-5; D gene unclear. V shed 4 bases and J shed 0 bases, with 9 bases lying between them. CDR1 is SEHNR, CDR2 FQNEAQ, per germline (reference sequence). This CDR3 spans 14 amino acids.